This T cell receptor beta chain was captured in a study of cytomegalovirus exposure and HLA in healthy donors. About this clone itself: Its antigen is not identified.

PCR involved 60 Vbeta and 13 Jbeta primers. Profiled with immunoSEQ multiplex PCR; TCRdb holds only in-frame clones, not every one. This table holds about 270,000 clones, about nine tenths found once. Study results and caveats: What was likely a sequencing artifact was a cluster of highly shared sequence variants. One variant, a missense change in DCLRE1C, was linked in a later analysis to TCR beta V- and J-gene trimming. Cytomegalovirus association was listed for 164 TCR beta chains. An analysis that came later showed most CMV-associated TCR beta chains appearing HLA-restricted.

Germline V lookup: CDR1 SGHNT, CDR2 YYREEE (reference sequence). Trimming took 4 bases from V and 6 from J, leaving 14 bases between them. There are 14 residues in the CDR3. The receptor was isolated from a middle-aged man in good health and CMV-seropositive. This chain joins TRBV5-4 and TRBJ1-5, with a possible D match to TRBD1 (5 bases). What was sequenced was PBMCs. The CDR3 spells CASSLSGVGQPQHF. As DNA, the CDR3 is TGTGCCAGCAGCCTTTCGGGGGTGGGTCAGCCCCAGCATTTT.